This T cell receptor beta chain was recorded in a study of spatial heterogeneity in lung cancer. Looking at the study overall: Detected beta-chain sequences consistently exceeded alpha-chain sequences. There were, on average, more than 9.5 raw-read appearances for each unique TCR and UMI combination. Study-wide results and limits: More often at tumor resection than at routine follow-up, ubiquitous expanded tumor TCRs were detected in the blood.

The V gene end was trimmed by 4 bases and the J gene end by 2 bases; junction bases not matched to a gene: 5. This CDR3 has 15 residues. Germline V CDR1 and CDR2: SGHNT, YYREEE (reference sequence). Time point described: sample taken at primary tumor resection. Sequencing of whole RNA from tumor, nontumor lung or frozen PBMC involved no sorting. In TCRdb, the 5' RACE reads were re-called with MiXCR into one record per CDR3 protein. The table shows over 10,000 distinct CDR3 sequences, with 14% occurring only once. A note on this clonotype: What it binds is unknown.

The starting material was PBMCs, obtained at surgery. This chain connects TRBV5-4 to TRBJ2-3; 9 bases fit TRBD2. The source of this sequence is a male donor with early-stage non-small cell lung cancer. CDR3 nucleotides: TGTGCCAGCAGCAGAGCGGGGGGCTCCACAGATACGCAGTATTTT. Protein sequence: CASSRAGGSTDTQYF. Using reference TRBV5-4 and TRBJ2-3 for the parts outside the CDR3, the full variable domain is ETGVTQSPTHLIKTRGQQVTLRCSSQSGHNTVSWYQQALGQGPQFIFQYYREEENGRGNFPPRFSGLQFPNYSSELNVNALELDDSALYLCASSRAGGSTDTQYFGPGTRLTVL.